This T cell receptor (beta chain) was recorded in a study of cytomegalovirus exposure and HLA in healthy donors. Overall study results and limits: HLA restriction was apparent for most CMV-associated TCR beta chains in a later analysis. The study listed under 200 cytomegalovirus-associated TCR beta chains.

On this clone itself: Its antigen is unidentified.

Germline loops: CDR1 SQVTM, CDR2 ANQGSEA. The CDR3 has 14 residues. With 4 bases clipped from V and 5 bases from J, the junction kept 9 bases outside the gene matches. The PCR contained 60 Vbeta and 13 Jbeta primers. The repertoire was sequenced with immunoSEQ multiplex PCR; TCRdb's copy has only in-frame clones and lacks some. This sample has around 68,000 clones, with less than 70% found just once. Healthy donors of bone marrow made up the group. At collection, donors were nominally healthy, but unrecorded immune exposures were probable. Sequencing used PBMCs. This chain connects TRBV29-1 to TRBJ2-7; 9 positions match TRBD2. This receptor was identified in a woman in her 30s in good health and CMV-seronegative. The CDR3 sequence: CSVGAGGGVNEQYF. The CDR3 DNA is TGCAGCGTTGGAGCGGGGGGAGGGGTGAACGAGCAGTACTTC.